Below, 18 T cell receptor beta chains from the same sample are listed, as sequenced in a study of blood T cell repertoires in COVID-19. Profiled with immunoSEQ multiplex PCR; TCRdb holds only in-frame clones, not every one. There are about 180,000 clones in the sample; roughly 87% occur only once, and 1.5% to 2% lies in the top ten. The sample consisted of peripheral blood. The receptors here all came from a man aged 18 to 35 who had recovered from COVID-19.

The chain uses TRBV5-1 and TRBJ1-1, with TRBD1 as a possible D gene (5 bases). The CDR3 totals 13 residues. V dropped 2 bases and J dropped 2 bases, with 7 bases sitting between them. Germline V gives CDR1 SGHRS, CDR2 YFSETQ. The CDR3 DNA is TGCGCCAGCAGCTTCACAGGTAACACTGAAGCTTTCTTT. It codes for CASSFTGNTEAFF.

The chain carries TRBV7-2 and TRBJ2-1, with D hard to call. Germline CDR1 SGHTA, CDR2 FQGNSA. The CDR3 contains 14 residues. Trimming stripped 5 bases from V and 4 bases from J, with 12 bases between. The CDR3 sequence: CASSPPAEYNEQFF. CDR3 in DNA: TGTGCCAGCAGCCCCCCCGCGGAATACAATGAGCAGTTCTTC.

J is TRBJ2-1 and V is TRBV10-1; D possibly corresponds to TRBD2 (6 bases). The CDR3 totals 16 residues. Trimming left V 3 bases short and J 2 bases short, with 14 bases between. Per the germline V gene, CDR1 is WNHNN and CDR2 is SYGVQD (reference sequence). The CDR3 spells CASSEEFREPYNEQFF. Here the CDR3 DNA reads TGCGCCAGCAGTGAAGAATTTCGGGAGCCCTACAATGAGCAGTTCTTC.

The chain couples TRBV28 to TRBJ2-3, with 13 bases matching TRBD2. Germline V gives CDR1 MDHEN, CDR2 SYDVKM. The CDR3 spans 16 residues. The ends lost 3 bases at V and 2 bases at J; junction bases unmatched: 2. The CDR3 region is CASSLGTSGATDTQYF. CDR3 nucleotide sequence: TGTGCCAGCAGTTTGGGGACTAGCGGGGCCACAGATACGCAGTATTTT.

The chain couples TRBV5-6 to TRBJ1-2; D is unresolved. Trimming left V 2 bases short and J 5 bases short, with 16 bases between. Per the germline V gene, CDR1 is SGHDT and CDR2 is YYEEEE. CDR3 length: 15 amino acids. The DNA of the CDR3 is TGTGCCAGCAGCTTCGGAGCTTCCTCACAATATGGCTACACCTTC. This sequence encodes CASSFGASSQYGYTF.

The genes are TRBV7-2 and TRBJ1-3; 8 bases are a match to TRBD1. This CDR3 is 15 amino acids long. V was clipped by 1 base and J by 4 bases; unmatched bases: 3. Germline CDR1 and CDR2: SGHTA and FQGNSA. As DNA, the CDR3 is TGTGCCAGCAGCTTAGGCAGGGGGCCGGGAAACACCATATATTTT. It encodes CASSLGRGPGNTIYF.

CDR3 nucleotides: TGCGCCAGCAGCTCCGACGGGTACGCAACAGATACGCAGTATTTT. Residues: CASSSDGYATDTQYF. The V and J genes are TRBV5-1 and TRBJ2-3; D call uncertain. The CDR3 extends over 15 amino acids. Trimming left V 3 bases short and J 3 bases short, with 14 bases between. CDR1 is SGHRS and CDR2 is YFSETQ in the germline V gene.

The rearrangement links TRBV28 to TRBJ2-1, with 7 bases identical to TRBD1. The CDR3 length is 15 residues. V trimming: 8 bases; J trimming: 0 bases; junction bases outside the gene matches: 7. CDR1 is MDHEN, CDR2 SYDVKM, per germline. As DNA, the CDR3 is TGTGCCAGCTGGGATCGACAGGGCTCCTACAATGAGCAGTTCTTC. Translated: CASWDRQGSYNEQFF.

V is TRBV18 and J is TRBJ1-1, with D unclear. The CDR3 has 13 amino acids. Trimming pared 2 bases from V and 8 bases from J, leaving 12 bases between. The germline gives CDR1 KGHSH, CDR2 LQKENI. DNA of the CDR3: TGTGCCAGCTCACCAAGAGAGGGTCTCGAAGCTTTCTTT. This encodes CASSPREGLEAFF.

The chain uses TRBV3-1 (or the pseudogene TRBV3-2) and TRBJ1-2; TRBD1 might be the D (6 bases). V was shortened by 4 bases and J by 1 base, with 19 bases between the two germline ends. This CDR3 contains 17 residues. Germline V lookup: CDR1 LGHDT, CDR2 YNNKEL (reference sequence). The CDR3 spells CASSPTGLTGVNYGYTF. CDR3 coding DNA: TGTGCCAGCAGCCCTACGGGGCTGACAGGAGTTAACTATGGCTACACCTTC.

The gene calls are TRBV28 and TRBJ1-4; D perhaps matches TRBD1 (6 bases). This CDR3 contains 15 residues. Trimming took off 2 bases at V and 7 bases at J, with 14 bases between the two ends. The germline CDR1 and CDR2 sequences are MDHEN and SYDVKM. CDR3 amino acids: CASSLVGKGGEKLFF. The CDR3 DNA is TGTGCCAGCAGTTTAGTCGGGAAAGGGGGTGAAAAACTGTTTTTT.

The V and J genes are TRBV27 and TRBJ1-2, with 12 bases aligning to TRBD1. The CDR3 sequence is 15 residues long. Looked up from germline, CDR1 is MNHEY and CDR2 is SMNVEV (reference sequence). J gave up 3 bases and V 6 bases, and 5 bases lay outside the gene matches. The CDR3, as DNA: TGTGCCAGCAGCCCGGGACAGGGGGCGGACTATGGCTACACCTTC. This encodes CASSPGQGADYGYTF.

The chain is built from TRBV10-3 and TRBJ2-1; no clear D gene. Looked up from germline, CDR1 is ENHRY and CDR2 is SYGVKD. Trimming shortened V by 10 bases and J by 4 bases, and 11 bases separated the two germline ends. The CDR3 has 12 residues. CDR3 in amino acids: CATSPPYNEQFF. In DNA form, the CDR3 reads TGTGCCACGAGCCCCCCTTACAATGAGCAGTTCTTC.

The chain couples TRBV12-5 to TRBJ2-5; no firm D call. In germline, CDR1 is LGHNT, CDR2 FRNRAP. The V end was cut by 7 bases, the J end by 4 bases, with 7 bases between. CDR3 length: 11 amino acids. The CDR3 sequence: CASAIGETQYF. The CDR3 region has the DNA TGTGCTAGTGCTATCGGAGAGACCCAGTACTTC.

About this clone: A single base separates this from a much larger clone, so it may be a read error. Other DNA sequences within the sample encode an identical CDR3. The chain combines TRBV28 with TRBJ2-5; 12 nucleotides match TRBD1. Germline loops: CDR1 MDHEN, CDR2 SYDVKM. CDR3 length: 19 residues. As DNA, the CDR3 is TGTGCCAGCAGCATCACCGGGACAGGGGGCTCTCCGTTCCAAGAGACTCAGTACTTC. Protein product: CASSITGTGGSPFQETQYF. Combining the CDR3 with reference TRBV28 and TRBJ2-5 gives the whole variable domain DVKVTQSSRYLVKRTGEKVFLECVQDMDHENMFWYRQDPGLGLRLIYFSYDVKMKEKGDIPEGYSVSREKKERFSLILESASTNQTSMYLCASSITGTGGSPFQETQYFGPGTRLLVL.

The gene calls are TRBV5-5 and TRBJ2-7; 7 nucleotides agree with TRBD1. The V gene's germline CDR1 is SGHKS and CDR2 YYEKEE (reference sequence). Trimming removed 4 bases from V and 5 bases from J; junction bases left unmatched: 6. The CDR3 has 13 residues. CDR3 in DNA: TGTGCCAGCAGCCCGGGACAGTACCACGAGCAGTACTTC. It yields the protein CASSPGQYHEQYF.

The chain is built from TRBV28 and TRBJ2-5, with a weak D call TRBD1 (5 bases). Trimming took off 6 bases at V and 5 bases at J, with 16 bases between the two ends. The CDR3 contains 14 residues. Germline CDR1 reads MDHEN; CDR2 reads SYDVKM. CDR3 loop: CASSRPDKPETQYF. The CDR3 DNA sequence: TGTGCCAGCAGCAGACCGGACAAACCCGAGACCCAGTACTTC.

V and J are TRBV19 and TRBJ1-1; no clear D. The CDR3 length is 16 residues. Germline V gene lookup returns CDR1 LNHDA and CDR2 SQIVND (reference sequence). The V and J ends lost 0 bases and 1 base respectively, with 12 bases between them. CDR3 DNA: TGTGCCAGTAGTATAGATTGGATAACGGGGAACACTGAAGCTTTCTTT. The encoded protein is CASSIDWITGNTEAFF.